This T cell receptor (beta chain) was obtained from a study of molecular identifiers for immune sequencing clone quantification. Study results and caveats: The share of molecules held by clones above 20 RNA copies was over 99% in effector cells and under 1% in naive cells.

Previously described methods and listed TCR primers were employed for the bulk TCR libraries. Each CDR3 protein gets one entry after TCRdb re-called the PCR reads with MiXCR. The sample consists of around 470,000 distinct CDR3 sequences, 20% to 25% of them appearing once. As concerns this clonotype: Its cognate antigen is unknown.

The germline V and J ends were trimmed by 6 bases and 6 bases, with 11 bases remaining between them. CDR1 is MNHEY and CDR2 is SVGAGI in the germline V gene. The CDR3 runs 12 residues. The sequenced sample consisted of naive CD8+ T cells from blood, with Jurkat cell RNA spiked in. Subset meaning: FACS-sorted CD8+CD4-CCR7+CD45RA+ naive T cells. This TCR was sampled from a human donor in good health. Some libraries in this study had Jurkat cell RNA spiked in. The V and J genes are TRBV6-5 and TRBJ1-1; tentatively, D is TRBD1 (6 bases). CDR3 sequence (DNA): TGTGCCAGCAGCACAACAGGGCCTGAAGCTTTCTTT. As protein: CASSTTGPEAFF.